Sequencing of this T cell receptor (beta chain) was carried out in a study of T cell responses to AZD1222 COVID-19 vaccine. The repertoire was sequenced with immunoSEQ multiplex PCR; TCRdb's copy has only in-frame clones and lacks some. The data contain 55,000 to 75,000 clones, approximately 81% of them singletons. As concerns this clone: Its antigen is unknown.

The V gene lost 6 bases and the J gene lost 3 bases, with 5 bases spanning the gap. The length of the CDR3 is 12 residues. The V gene's germline CDR1 is MNHEY and CDR2 SVGAGI. Findings and caveats of the study: Donors skewed white British and female; clonal diversity was possibly underestimated. Following two doses of AZD1222, Spike-specific TCR breadth and depth rose. Targets within unmutated variant regions were reportedly found for nearly half of spike-specific TCRs. Of the AZD1222 recipients, only 5 or 6 were seropositive at baseline.

The TCR originated in an adult in good health. Sequences were derived from peripheral blood, sampled on day 0 of AZD1222 vaccination. This chain connects TRBV6-5 to TRBJ1-4; D unclear. The DNA of the CDR3 is TGTGCCAGCAGCGACCCTAATGAAAAACTGTTTTTT. This translates into CASSDPNEKLFF.